One T cell receptor beta chain is described in this entry. What it recognizes is unknown. This record comes from a study of cytomegalovirus exposure and HLA in healthy donors. The study's findings and limits: The sole available immune exposure information was CMV serostatus. What TCR beta sequences reportedly achieved was accurate prediction of HLA-A and HLA-B alleles in most subjects.

All donors participated as healthy donors of bone marrow. This PCR relied on a set of 60 Vbeta primers and 13 Jbeta primers. Generated by immunoSEQ multiplex PCR, the TCRdb table keeps only in-frame clones and is missing some. The sample carries around 99,000 clones, approximately 63% recorded once. Material: PBMCs. The clonotype comes from a woman in her thirties in good health and CMV-seronegative.

The DNA of the CDR3 is TGTGCCAGCAGCTTAGGGTACAGGTCCGAGACCCAGTACTTC. Encoded protein: CASSLGYRSETQYF. This chain connects TRBV5-6 to TRBJ2-5; D might be TRBD1 (5 bases). The ends were cut back, 2 bases at V and 5 bases at J, with 13 bases in the middle. The CDR3 has 14 amino acids. The germline CDR1 and CDR2 sequences are SGHDT and YYEEEE.